Following are 14 T cell receptor beta chains from one sample sequenced in a study of prognosis after radiotherapy for stage I lung cancer. Amplicons of TCR beta CDR3 were generated from genomic DNA by two-round multiplex PCR. Amplification during the initial PCR round employed primers specific to each TRBV and TRBJ gene. TCRdb reprocessed the multiplex PCR reads via MiXCR and lists one record per CDR3 protein. The data show approximately 26,000 distinct CDR3 sequences, roughly two fifths seen once. Sequenced here: PBMCs, sampled before or after stereotactic body radiation therapy (not recorded which). These receptors originate from a donor aged 50 or older with non-small cell lung cancer.

This clonotype was counted ten times or more. The rearrangement joins TRBV4-2 to TRBJ2-1; 12 bases align to TRBD2. Trimming removed 4 bases from V and 6 bases from J; junction bases left unmatched: 16. The CDR3 has 19 residues. Germline V lookup: CDR1 LGHNA, CDR2 YNFKEQ. CDR3 sequence: CASSRLSGTSGRTSNEQFF. DNA for the CDR3: TGTGCCAGCAGCCGCCTAAGTGGAACTAGCGGGAGGACTAGCAATGAGCAGTTCTTC.

The chain combines TRBV6-4 with TRBJ1-1; D remains unclear. Germline V CDR1 and CDR2: MRHNA, SNTAGT. V was shortened by 5 bases and J by 3 bases, with 4 bases between the two germline ends. The CDR3 sequence is 11 residues long. The DNA of the CDR3 is TGTGCCAGCAGTATTTACACTGAAGCTTTCTTT. Amino acids: CASSIYTEAFF.

This clonotype was observed a handful of times. This likely came from a read error, as a far larger clone is one base away. The rearrangement uses TRBV6-2 or TRBV6-3 and TRBJ2-5, with 7 nucleotides matching TRBD2. The germline CDR1 and CDR2 sequences are MNHEY and SVGEGT. The CDR3 contains 19 residues. Here the CDR3 DNA reads TGTGCCAGCAGTTACCCCCCGGGGCGGGCGGGAGCTAAACAAGAGACCCAGCACTTC. It encodes CASSYPPGRAGAKQETQHF.

The chain's CDR3 is CASSLGQVTGELFF. Here the CDR3 DNA reads TGTGCCAGCAGTCTTGGACAGGTGACCGGGGAGCTGTTTTTT. This sequence joins TRBV2 and TRBJ2-2; TRBD1 aligns across 7 bases. The CDR3 has 14 residues. Per germline, CDR1 SNHLY and CDR2 FYNNEI. Trimming cost V 5 bases and J 5 bases; bases outside gene matches: 5.

Ten or more counts support this clonotype. The chain links TRBV28 to TRBJ1-1; no clear D gene. Trimming pared 4 bases from V and 3 bases from J, leaving 6 bases between. Germline V gives CDR1 MDHEN, CDR2 SYDVKM. This CDR3 is 12 amino acids long. In nucleotides, the CDR3 is TGTGCCAGCAGTTGGCCGGACACTGAAGCTTTCTTT. Protein: CASSWPDTEAFF. Drawing the rest from reference TRBV28 and TRBJ1-1, the complete variable domain is DVKVTQSSRYLVKRTGEKVFLECVQDMDHENMFWYRQDPGLGLRLIYFSYDVKMKEKGDIPEGYSVSREKKERFSLILESASTNQTSMYLCASSWPDTEAFFGQGTRLTVV.

Remarks on this clonotype: The junction departs from the called germline gene at one end, perhaps through a read error. The chain recombines TRBV7-9 with TRBJ2-5; D may be TRBD1 (6 bases). The CDR3 spans 14 residues. CDR1 is SEHNR and CDR2 is FQNEAQ in the germline V gene (reference sequence). The CDR3 nucleotides read TGTGCCAGCCTAGGGGACAAGTACAAAGAGACCAAGTACTTC. Protein sequence: CASLGDKYKETKYF.

This clonotype is labeled medium-sized. The rearrangement links TRBV28 to TRBJ2-7; tentative D call: TRBD1 (6 bases). CDR3 length: 14 residues. Looked up from germline, CDR1 is MDHEN and CDR2 is SYDVKM. Trimming took 5 bases from V and 2 from J, leaving 13 bases between them. The CDR3 loop is CASSPRQAPYEQYF. The CDR3 DNA reads as TGTGCCAGCAGTCCAAGACAGGCCCCCTACGAGCAGTACTTC.

This clonotype was counted many times. The chain employs TRBV11-2 and TRBJ2-5; the match to TRBD1 covers 8 bases. Trimming at V came to 1 base and at J to 5 bases, leaving 12 bases not matched to a gene. The CDR3 is 17 residues long. Germline assignment: CDR1 SGHAT and CDR2 FQNNGV. CDR3 amino acids: CASSLGARPGGLETQYF. Here the CDR3 DNA reads TGTGCCAGCAGCTTAGGGGCTCGGCCAGGGGGCCTCGAGACCCAGTACTTC.

Of note for this clonotype: Being one base from a much bigger clone, this may be a read error. The J gene is TRBJ2-5, the V gene TRBV7-3, with D perhaps TRBD1 or TRBD2 (6 bases each). The V and J ends lost 5 bases and 7 bases respectively, with 14 bases between them. This CDR3 is built from 13 residues. CDR1 and CDR2 (germline): SGHTA, FQGTGA. The CDR3 protein is CASSGGTRGTQYF. The DNA of the CDR3 is TGTGCCAGCAGCGGGGGGACACGGGGGACCCAGTACTTC.

The chain uses TRBV6-1 and TRBJ2-1; 7 bases agree with TRBD2. The length of the CDR3 is 17 residues. CDR1 MNHNS and CDR2 SASEGT come from the germline V gene. The J segment lost 0 bases and the V segment lost 6 bases, leaving 11 bases of the junction unmatched. CDR3 in DNA: TGTGCCAGCAGCACGGTAAGCGGGACCACCTCCTACAATGAGCAGTTCTTC. Translated, it gives CASSTVSGTTSYNEQFF.

There are many counts of this clonotype. The chain employs TRBV14 and TRBJ1-1; D is unclear. The V gene lost 4 bases and the J gene lost 4 bases, with 10 bases spanning the gap. Germline V gene sequence: CDR1 SGHDN, CDR2 FVKESK. The length of the CDR3 is 13 residues. For the CDR3, the DNA is TGTGCCAGCAGCCCGGCCCGAGGCACTGAAGCTTTCTTT. Translating it yields CASSPARGTEAFF.

In its sample, this clonotype was seen many times. V usage is TRBV14 and J usage is TRBJ1-4; perhaps TRBD1 as D (5 bases). The germline V gene has CDR1 SGHDN and CDR2 FVKESK. V was trimmed by 1 base and J by 2 bases, leaving 14 bases between them. The CDR3 runs 17 residues. Here the CDR3 DNA reads TGTGCCAGCAGCCAAGTGGGGGGGTTCATCACTAATGAAAAACTGTTTTTT. Translation: CASSQVGGFITNEKLFF. Together with reference TRBV14 and TRBJ1-4, the CDR3 gives the full variable domain: EAGVTQFPSHSVIEKGQTVTLRCDPISGHDNLYWYRRVMGKEIKFLLHFVKESKQDESGMPNNRFLAERTGGTYSTLKVQPAELEDSGVYFCASSQVGGFITNEKLFFGSGTQLSVL.

This clonotype has a count of ten or more. This chain joins TRBV2 and TRBJ2-3, with TRBD1 as a possible D gene (6 bases). Germline V lookup: CDR1 SNHLY, CDR2 FYNNEI. The CDR3 length is 15 residues. V was clipped by 6 bases and J by 0 bases, with 13 bases between them. In DNA, the CDR3 is TGTGCCAGCAGCCCACAGGGCTCTAGCACAGATACGCAGTATTTT. Amino acids: CASSPQGSSTDTQYF.

V gene TRBV30 combines with J gene TRBJ1-4; D possibly corresponds to TRBD1 (5 bases). Germline V gives CDR1 GTSNPN, CDR2 SVGIG (reference sequence). The CDR3 runs to 18 residues. V lost 0 bases and J lost 7, with 24 bases in between. For the CDR3, the DNA is TGTGCCTGGAGTGTTAATTGGCCCGAGGGACCCGAATTTGAAAAACTGTTTTTT. It codes for CAWSVNWPEGPEFEKLFF.